Listed here are 8 T cell receptor beta chains from one sample, sequenced in a study of T cell responses to AZD1222 COVID-19 vaccine. The assay was immunoSEQ multiplex PCR, and TCRdb's table has in-frame clones only and misses some. The repertoire includes some 190,000 clones, around nine tenths of them detected once, and around 1.9% sits in the top ten. The material was peripheral blood, obtained 28 days after the second AZD1222 dose. The receptors originated from an adult who received the AZD1222 COVID-19 vaccine.

The genes are TRBV30 and TRBJ2-6; TRBD1 aligns across 9 bases. The CDR3 runs 18 residues. Germline V CDR1 and CDR2: GTSNPN, SVGIG (reference sequence). V was pared by 0 bases and J by 0 bases, with 6 bases of the junction left unmatched. The DNA of the CDR3 is TGTGCCTGGAGTGTGCGGACAGGGGCGGGCTCTGGGGCCAACGTCCTGACTTTC. Its translation is CAWSVRTGAGSGANVLTF.

The chain is built from TRBV29-1 and TRBJ2-2; D remains unclear. V shed 6 bases and J shed 5 bases, with 7 bases lying between them. Germline CDR1 and CDR2: SQVTM and ANQGSEA. CDR3 length: 11 residues. The CDR3 protein is CSVADTGELFF. For the CDR3, the DNA is TGCAGCGTCGCTGATACCGGGGAGCTGTTTTTT.

This chain uses TRBV2 with TRBJ2-7, with D tentatively TRBD1 (5 bases). Germline V CDR1 and CDR2: SNHLY, FYNNEI. Trimming shortened V by 7 bases and J by 2 bases, and 18 bases separated the two germline ends. The CDR3 sequence is 15 residues long. The CDR3 spells CASKIDSAKTYEQYF. Written as DNA, the CDR3 is TGTGCCAGCAAAATCGACAGTGCCAAGACCTACGAGCAGTACTTC.

The V gene is TRBV7-2, the J gene TRBJ2-5, with 15 bases matching TRBD2. This CDR3 region has 16 residues. Germline values: CDR1 SGHTA, CDR2 FQGNSA. The chain's CDR3 is CAIPGGLAGGPGTQYF. DNA of the CDR3: TGTGCTATCCCCGGCGGACTAGCGGGGGGGCCGGGGACCCAGTACTTC.

The chain couples TRBV5-8 to TRBJ1-3; D unclear. The CDR3 spans 12 residues. Deletions cut 6 bases from V and 6 bases from J, with 10 bases between. The germline V gene has CDR1 SGHTS and CDR2 YDEGEE. CDR3 sequence: CASTRRENTIYF. The CDR3 DNA follows: TGTGCCAGCACCCGGAGGGAAAACACCATATATTTT.

V and J are TRBV6-1 and TRBJ2-5; D not certain. The CDR3 sequence is 15 residues long. The germline CDR1 and CDR2 sequences are MNHNS and SASEGT. Between the trimmed V and J ends, which lost 3 bases and 1 base, there was a span of 12 bases. This chain's CDR3 is CASSDVPPPQETQYF. The CDR3 DNA reads as TGTGCCAGCAGTGATGTTCCACCCCCCCAAGAGACCCAGTACTTC.

The chain couples TRBV5-1 to TRBJ1-2; D is undetermined. CDR1 is SGHRS and CDR2 is YFSETQ in the germline V gene. Between the trimmed V and J ends, which lost 2 bases and 8 bases, there was a span of 19 bases. This CDR3 contains 15 residues. The CDR3 reads CASSFSGAPLGGYTF. The CDR3 DNA sequence: TGCGCCAGCAGCTTTTCGGGAGCCCCACTTGGGGGCTACACCTTC.

The chain couples TRBV24-1 to TRBJ1-1, with D hard to call. Germline CDR1 is KGHDR and CDR2 is SFDVKD. The CDR3 consists of 17 residues. The V and J ends lost 8 bases and 0 bases respectively, with 21 bases between them. DNA of the CDR3: TGTGCCACCACCCCCCCCAGCATCGACCCTATGAACACTGAAGCTTTCTTT. It is translated as CATTPPSIDPMNTEAFF.